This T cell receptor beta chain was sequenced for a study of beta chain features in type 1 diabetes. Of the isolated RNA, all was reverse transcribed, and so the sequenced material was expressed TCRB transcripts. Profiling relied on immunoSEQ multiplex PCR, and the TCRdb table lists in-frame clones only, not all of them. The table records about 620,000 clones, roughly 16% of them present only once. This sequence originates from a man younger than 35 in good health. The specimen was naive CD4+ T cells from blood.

Here the CDR3 DNA reads TGTGCCAGCAGCACCCTTCAGGTGGGTCATGGCTACACCTTC. This translates into CASSTLQVGHGYTF. The V and J genes are TRBV28 and TRBJ1-2; no firm D call. The CDR3 runs 14 residues. Germline V lookup: CDR1 MDHEN, CDR2 SYDVKM. Trimming stripped 6 bases from V and 6 bases from J, with 17 bases between.